The clone carrying this T cell receptor (beta chain) was seen only a few times. No antigen is known for it. Profiled with immunoSEQ multiplex PCR; TCRdb holds only in-frame clones, not every one. The sample holds about 1.9 million clones, roughly 93% seen once. Positive CCR7 selection of CD45RO-negative cells yielded the naive CD8 cells, and terminally differentiated effector memory CD45RA+ cells were excluded. All the donors were Caucasian adults who lived in Nashville, Tennessee. These data come from a study of shared clonotypes between healthy human individuals. Study results and caveats: Memory subsets generally showed lower estimated richness than naive subsets. Depth was large, yet rarefaction showed that sorted-subset sequencing was incomplete. Clonotype sharing among the donors was expected to vary with sequencing depth.

Germline loops: CDR1 MDHEN, CDR2 SYDVKM. This CDR3 comprises 14 residues. V lost 4 bases to trimming and J lost 4 bases, with 13 bases between them. This TCR was sampled from a man aged 18 to 30 in good health. Some clones in this sample may be carry-over from other donors' samples. The chain recombines TRBV28 with TRBJ1-1; D gene ambiguous. Sample: naive CD8+ T cells from PBMCs. In DNA, the CDR3 is TGTGCCAGCAGTTCGACCTTAAGGGTCACTGAAGCTTTCTTT. It encodes CASSSTLRVTEAFF.